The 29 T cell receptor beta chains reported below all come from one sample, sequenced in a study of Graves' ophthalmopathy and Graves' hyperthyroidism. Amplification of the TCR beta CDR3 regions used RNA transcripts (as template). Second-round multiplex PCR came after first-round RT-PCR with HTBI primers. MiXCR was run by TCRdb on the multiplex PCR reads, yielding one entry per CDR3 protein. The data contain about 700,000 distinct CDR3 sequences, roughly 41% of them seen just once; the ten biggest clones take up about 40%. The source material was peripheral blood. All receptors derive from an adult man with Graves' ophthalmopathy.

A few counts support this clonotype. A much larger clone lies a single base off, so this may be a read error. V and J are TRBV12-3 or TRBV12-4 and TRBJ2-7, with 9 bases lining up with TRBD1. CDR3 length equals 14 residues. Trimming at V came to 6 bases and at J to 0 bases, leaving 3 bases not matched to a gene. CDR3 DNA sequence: TGTGCCAGCAGGTGGGGACAGGGCTCCTACGAGCAGTACTTC. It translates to CASRWGQGSYEQYF.

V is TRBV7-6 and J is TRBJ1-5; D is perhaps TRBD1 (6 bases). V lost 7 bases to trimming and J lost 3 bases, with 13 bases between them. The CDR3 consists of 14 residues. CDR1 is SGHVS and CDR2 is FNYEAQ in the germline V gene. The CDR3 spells CASNLGHNNQPQHF. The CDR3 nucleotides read TGTGCCAGCAACTTGGGACATAACAATCAGCCCCAGCATTTT.

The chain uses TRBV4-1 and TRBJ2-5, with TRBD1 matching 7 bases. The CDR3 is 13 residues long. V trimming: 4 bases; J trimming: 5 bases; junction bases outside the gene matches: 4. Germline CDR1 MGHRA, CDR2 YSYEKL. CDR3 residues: CASSPTGDETQYF. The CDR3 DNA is TGCGCCAGCAGCCCCACAGGGGACGAGACCCAGTACTTC.

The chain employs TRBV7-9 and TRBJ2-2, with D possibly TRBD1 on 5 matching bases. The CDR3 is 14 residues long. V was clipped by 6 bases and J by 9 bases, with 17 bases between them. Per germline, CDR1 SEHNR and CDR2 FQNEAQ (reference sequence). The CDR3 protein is CASRMGPSARELFF. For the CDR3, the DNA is TGTGCCAGCAGAATGGGGCCATCCGCCAGGGAGCTGTTTTTT.

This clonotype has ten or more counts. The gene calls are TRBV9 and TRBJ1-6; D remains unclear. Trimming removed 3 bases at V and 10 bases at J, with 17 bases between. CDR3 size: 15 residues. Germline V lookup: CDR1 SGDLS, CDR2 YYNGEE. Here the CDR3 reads CASSESGQSSSPLHF. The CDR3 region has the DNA TGTGCCAGCAGCGAATCGGGCCAAAGCAGCTCACCCCTCCACTTT.

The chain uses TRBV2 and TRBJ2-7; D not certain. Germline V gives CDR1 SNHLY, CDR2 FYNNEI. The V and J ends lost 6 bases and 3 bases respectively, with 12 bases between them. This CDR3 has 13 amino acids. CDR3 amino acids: CASSLGKLYEQYF. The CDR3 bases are TGTGCCAGCAGCTTAGGCAAACTCTACGAGCAGTACTTC.

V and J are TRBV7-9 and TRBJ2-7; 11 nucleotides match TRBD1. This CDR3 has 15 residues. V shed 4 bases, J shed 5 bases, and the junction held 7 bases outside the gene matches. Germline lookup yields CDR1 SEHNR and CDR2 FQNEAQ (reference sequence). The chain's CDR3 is CASSSLGQGADEQYF. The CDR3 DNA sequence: TGTGCCAGCAGCTCCCTTGGACAGGGGGCCGACGAGCAGTACTTC. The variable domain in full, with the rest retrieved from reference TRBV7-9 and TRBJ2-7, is DTGVSQNPRHKITKRGQNVTFRCDPISEHNRLYWYRQTLGQGPEFLTYFQNEAQLEKSRLLSDRFSAERPKGSFSTLEIQRTEQGDSAMYLCASSSLGQGADEQYFGPGTRLTVT.

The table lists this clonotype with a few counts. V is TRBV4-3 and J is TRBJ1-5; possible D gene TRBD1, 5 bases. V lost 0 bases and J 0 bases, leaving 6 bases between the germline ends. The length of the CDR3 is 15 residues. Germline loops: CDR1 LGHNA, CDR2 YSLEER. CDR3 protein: CASSQEGDSNQPQHF. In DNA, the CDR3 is TGCGCCAGCAGCCAAGAAGGGGATAGCAATCAGCCCCAGCATTTT.

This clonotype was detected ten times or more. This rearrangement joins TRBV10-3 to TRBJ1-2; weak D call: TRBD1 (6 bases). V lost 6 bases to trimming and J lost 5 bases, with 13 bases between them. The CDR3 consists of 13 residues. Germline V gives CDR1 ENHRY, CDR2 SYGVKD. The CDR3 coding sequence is TGTGCCATCAGCGGAGACAGGACTTATGGCTACACCTTC. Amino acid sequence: CAISGDRTYGYTF.

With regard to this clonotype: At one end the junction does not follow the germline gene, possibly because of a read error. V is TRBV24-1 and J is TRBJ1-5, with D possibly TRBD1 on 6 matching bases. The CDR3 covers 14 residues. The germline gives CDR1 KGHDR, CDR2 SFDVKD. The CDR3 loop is CASSADRNNQPQHF. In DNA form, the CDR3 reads TGTGCCAGCAGTGCGGACAGAAACAATCAGCCCCAGCATTTT.

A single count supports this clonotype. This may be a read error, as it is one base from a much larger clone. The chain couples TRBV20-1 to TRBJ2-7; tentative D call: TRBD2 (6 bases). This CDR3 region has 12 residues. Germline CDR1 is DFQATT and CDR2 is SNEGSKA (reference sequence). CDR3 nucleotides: TGCAGTACTAGTGGGAGGCGGTGGGAGCAGTACTTC. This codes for CSTSGRRWEQYF.

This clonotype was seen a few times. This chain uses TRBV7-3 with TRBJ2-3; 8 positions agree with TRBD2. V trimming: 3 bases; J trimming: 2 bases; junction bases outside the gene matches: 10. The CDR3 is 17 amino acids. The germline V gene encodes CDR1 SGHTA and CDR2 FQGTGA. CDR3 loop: CASSFITSGYPTDTQYF. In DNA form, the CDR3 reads TGTGCCAGCAGCTTTATAACTAGCGGTTACCCCACAGATACGCAGTATTTT. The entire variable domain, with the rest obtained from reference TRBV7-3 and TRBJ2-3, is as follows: GAGVSQTPSNKVTEKGKYVELRCDPISGHTALYWYRQSLGQGPEFLIYFQGTGAADDSGLPNDRFFAVRPEGSVSTLKIQRTERGDSAVYLCASSFITSGYPTDTQYFGPGTRLTVL.

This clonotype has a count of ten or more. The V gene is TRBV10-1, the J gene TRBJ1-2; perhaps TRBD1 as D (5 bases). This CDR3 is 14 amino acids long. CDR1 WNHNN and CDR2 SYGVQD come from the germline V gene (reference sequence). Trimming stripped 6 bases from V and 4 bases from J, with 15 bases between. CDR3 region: CASSAPGASYGYTF. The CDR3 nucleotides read TGCGCCAGCAGCGCCCCCGGGGCCAGCTATGGCTACACCTTC.

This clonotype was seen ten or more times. This chain's CDR3 is CASSETGATEAFF. CDR3 sequence (DNA): TGTGCCAGCAGTGAAACAGGGGCGACTGAAGCTTTCTTT. The rearrangement links TRBV2 to TRBJ1-1, with TRBD1 matching 7 bases. The V and J ends lost 2 bases and 5 bases, in that order; junction bases with no gene match: 2. CDR3 size: 13 residues. Germline values: CDR1 SNHLY, CDR2 FYNNEI.

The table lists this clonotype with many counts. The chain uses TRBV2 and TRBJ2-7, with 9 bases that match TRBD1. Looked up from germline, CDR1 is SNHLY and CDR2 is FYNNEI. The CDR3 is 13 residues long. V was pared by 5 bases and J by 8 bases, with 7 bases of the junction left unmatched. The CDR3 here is CASSPPGQGKQYF. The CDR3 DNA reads TGTGCCAGCAGTCCCCCGGGACAGGGAAAGCAGTACTTC.

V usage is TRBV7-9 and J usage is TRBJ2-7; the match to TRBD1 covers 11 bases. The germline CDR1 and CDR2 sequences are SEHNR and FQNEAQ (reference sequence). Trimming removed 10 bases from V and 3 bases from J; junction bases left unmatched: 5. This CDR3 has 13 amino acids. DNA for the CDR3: TGTGCCACCGGGACAGGGGGAGGCTACGAGCAGTACTTC. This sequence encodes CATGTGGGYEQYF.

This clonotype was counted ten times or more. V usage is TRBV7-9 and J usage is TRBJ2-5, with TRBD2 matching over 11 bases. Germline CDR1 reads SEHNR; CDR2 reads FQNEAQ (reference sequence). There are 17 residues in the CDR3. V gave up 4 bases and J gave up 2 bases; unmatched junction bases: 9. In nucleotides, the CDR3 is TGTGCCAGCAGCTCAACTATAGCGGGAGGGATACAAGAGACCCAGTACTTC. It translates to CASSSTIAGGIQETQYF.

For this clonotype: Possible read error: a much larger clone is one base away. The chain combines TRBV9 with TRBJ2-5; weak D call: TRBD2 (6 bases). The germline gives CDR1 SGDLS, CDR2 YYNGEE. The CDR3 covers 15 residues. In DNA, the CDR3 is TGTGCCAGCAGCGCCGTGGGGAGGAGTCAAGGGACCCAGTACTTC. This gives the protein CASSAVGRSQGTQYF.

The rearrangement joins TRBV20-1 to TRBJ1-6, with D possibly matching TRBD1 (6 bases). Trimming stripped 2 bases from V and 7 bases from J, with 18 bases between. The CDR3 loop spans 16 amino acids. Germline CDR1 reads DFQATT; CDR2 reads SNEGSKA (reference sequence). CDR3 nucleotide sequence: TGCAGTGCTAGAAACCTAAGACAGGAGCAAAATTCACCCCTCCACTTT. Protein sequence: CSARNLRQEQNSPLHF.

CDR3 nucleotide sequence: TGTGCCAGCAGCTTAGAGGCAGGCAGGGGGCTCTCTGGAAACACCATATATTTT. Translation: CASSLEAGRGLSGNTIYF. The gene calls are TRBV7-9 and TRBJ1-3, with 8 bases lining up with TRBD1. This CDR3 is 18 amino acids long. CDR1 and CDR2 (germline): SEHNR, FQNEAQ (reference sequence). The V gene end was trimmed by 1 base and the J gene end by 0 bases; junction bases not matched to a gene: 8.

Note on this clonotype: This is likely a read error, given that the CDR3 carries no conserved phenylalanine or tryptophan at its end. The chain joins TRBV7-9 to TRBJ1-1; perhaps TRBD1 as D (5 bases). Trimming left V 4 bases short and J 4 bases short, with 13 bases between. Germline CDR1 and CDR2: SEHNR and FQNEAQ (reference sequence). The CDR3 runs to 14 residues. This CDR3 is CASSSRGRGTEAFL. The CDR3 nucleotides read TGTGCCAGCAGCTCTAGGGGACGGGGCACTGAAGCTTTCCTT.

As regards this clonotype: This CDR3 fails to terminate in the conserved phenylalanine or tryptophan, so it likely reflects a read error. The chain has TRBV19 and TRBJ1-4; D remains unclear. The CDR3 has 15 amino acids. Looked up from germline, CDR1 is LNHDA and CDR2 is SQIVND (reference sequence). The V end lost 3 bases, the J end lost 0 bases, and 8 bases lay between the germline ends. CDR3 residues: CASSIFHTTNEKLFS. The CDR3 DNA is TGTGCCAGTAGTATCTTTCATACAACTAATGAAAAACTGTTTTCT.

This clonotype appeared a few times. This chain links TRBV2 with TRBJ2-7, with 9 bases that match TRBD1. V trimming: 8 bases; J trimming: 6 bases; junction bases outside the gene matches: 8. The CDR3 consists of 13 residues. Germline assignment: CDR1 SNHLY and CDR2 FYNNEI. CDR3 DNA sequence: TGTGCCAGCGTTGGGACAGGGTTCTTCGAGCAGTACTTC. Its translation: CASVGTGFFEQYF.

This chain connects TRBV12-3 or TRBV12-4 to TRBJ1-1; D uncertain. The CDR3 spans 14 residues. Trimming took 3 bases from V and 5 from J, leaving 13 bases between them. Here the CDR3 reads CASSFGFLATEAFF. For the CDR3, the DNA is TGTGCCAGCAGTTTTGGTTTTCTGGCTACTGAAGCTTTCTTT.

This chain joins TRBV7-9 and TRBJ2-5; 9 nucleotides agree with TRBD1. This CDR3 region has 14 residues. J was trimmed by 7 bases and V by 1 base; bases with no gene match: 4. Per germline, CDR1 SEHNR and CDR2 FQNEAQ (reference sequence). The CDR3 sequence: CASSLGGGQGTQYF. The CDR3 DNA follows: TGTGCCAGCAGCTTAGGGGGGGGACAGGGGACCCAGTACTTC.

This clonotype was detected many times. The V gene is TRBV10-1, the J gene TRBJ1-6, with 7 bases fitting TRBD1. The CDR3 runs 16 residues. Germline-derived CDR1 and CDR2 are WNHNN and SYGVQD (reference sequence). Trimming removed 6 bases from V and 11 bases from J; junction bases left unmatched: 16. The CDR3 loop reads CASRITIRDSITPLHF. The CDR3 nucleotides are TGCGCCAGCAGGATTACGATCAGGGACAGTATTACACCCCTCCACTTT.

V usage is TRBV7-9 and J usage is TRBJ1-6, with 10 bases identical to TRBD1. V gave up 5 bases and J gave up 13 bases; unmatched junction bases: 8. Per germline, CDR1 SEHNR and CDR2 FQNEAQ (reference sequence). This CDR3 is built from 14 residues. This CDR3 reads CASSDRDRGEPLHF. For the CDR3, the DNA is TGTGCCAGCAGCGACCGGGACAGGGGTGAGCCCCTCCACTTT. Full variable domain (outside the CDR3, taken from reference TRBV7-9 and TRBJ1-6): DTGVSQNPRHKITKRGQNVTFRCDPISEHNRLYWYRQTLGQGPEFLTYFQNEAQLEKSRLLSDRFSAERPKGSFSTLEIQRTEQGDSAMYLCASSDRDRGEPLHFGNGTRLTVT.

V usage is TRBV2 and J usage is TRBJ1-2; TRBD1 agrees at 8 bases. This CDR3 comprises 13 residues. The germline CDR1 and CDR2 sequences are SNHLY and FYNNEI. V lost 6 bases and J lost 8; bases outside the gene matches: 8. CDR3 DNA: TGTGCCAGCAGAGCCCAACAGGGGGAGGGCTACACCTTC. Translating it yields CASRAQQGEGYTF.

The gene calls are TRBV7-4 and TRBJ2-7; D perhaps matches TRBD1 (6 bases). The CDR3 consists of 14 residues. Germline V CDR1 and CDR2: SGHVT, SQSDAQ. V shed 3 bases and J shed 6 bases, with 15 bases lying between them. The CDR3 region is CASSFRLQGFEQYF. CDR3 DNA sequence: TGTGCCAGCAGCTTCCGGCTACAGGGCTTCGAGCAGTACTTC. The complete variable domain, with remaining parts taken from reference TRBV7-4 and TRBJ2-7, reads GAGVSQSPRYKVAKRGRDVALRCDSISGHVTLYWYRQTLGQGSEVLTYSQSDAQRDKSGRPSGRFSAERPERSVSTLKIQRTEQGDSAVYLCASSFRLQGFEQYFGPGTRLTVT.